These 3 T cell receptor beta chains came from one sample sequenced in a study of cytotoxic CD8 clonotypes in ibrutinib-treated CLL. Produced via immunoSEQ multiplex PCR; TCRdb's table is partial and in-frame only. The sample comprises 300,000 or so clones, under 70% of which are singletons, and roughly 6% rests with the top ten. Source: PBMCs, taken after 36 months of ibrutinib treatment. The receptors were sampled from a human donor with chronic lymphocytic leukemia.

The chain carries TRBV14 and TRBJ2-3; D unclear. The germline gives CDR1 SGHDN, CDR2 FVKESK. The CDR3 is 13 amino acids. V lost 4 bases, J lost 2 bases, and 7 bases lay in between. The CDR3 DNA is TGTGCCAGCAGCCCGAGGTTCACAGATACGCAGTATTTT. It codes for CASSPRFTDTQYF.

This clone showed up just once. The V call is TRBV11-2, the J call TRBJ2-7, with TRBD1 identical over 7 bases. From germline, CDR1 is SGHAT and CDR2 FQNNGV. The V and J ends lost 4 bases and 2 bases, in that order; junction bases with no gene match: 2. The length of the CDR3 is 13 residues. The CDR3 protein is CASSSGTAYEQYF. CDR3 in DNA: TGTGCCAGCAGCTCGGGGACAGCCTACGAGCAGTACTTC. Variable domain in full (rest from reference TRBV11-2 and TRBJ2-7): EAGVAQSPRYKIIEKRQSVAFWCNPISGHATLYWYQQILGQGPKLLIQFQNNGVVDDSQLPKDRFSAERLKGVDSTLKIQPAKLEDSAVYLCASSSGTAYEQYFGPGTRLTVT.

The chain couples TRBV11-2 to TRBJ2-7, with D possibly called TRBD1 or TRBD2 (6 bases each). From germline, CDR1 is SGHAT and CDR2 FQNNGV. The CDR3 loop spans 15 amino acids. V lost 1 base to trimming and J lost 2 bases, with 12 bases between them. The CDR3 nucleotides are TGTGCCAGCAGCTTAGCGGGGGCGACTCCCTACGAGCAGTACTTC. This sequence encodes CASSLAGATPYEQYF.